Below, 6 T cell receptor beta chains from the same sample are listed, as sequenced in a study of OX40 agonist ivuxolimab in advanced cancers. Assay used: immunoSEQ multiplex PCR; TCRdb lists only in-frame clones, some missing. This sample carries roughly 56,000 clones, 82% of them seen once, and the ten largest clones take almost 1.5%. This material consisted of CD4+ or CD8+ T cells sorted from blood, taken in a trial of the OX40 agonist ivuxolimab. The receptor source for this set is an adult with an advanced solid tumor such as melanoma, head and neck, liver or kidney cancer.

The chain recombines TRBV11-1 with TRBJ2-7; D possibly corresponds to TRBD1 (6 bases). Deletions cut 2 bases from V and 6 bases from J, with 11 bases between. CDR1 and CDR2 (germline): SGHAT, FQDESV (reference sequence). This CDR3 is built from 13 residues. CDR3: CASSLRDNSEQYF. The CDR3 DNA follows: TGTGCCAGCAGCTTACGGGACAATTCCGAGCAGTACTTC.

This clone was seen only a few times. The rearrangement joins TRBV4-1 to TRBJ2-5; D gene unclear. CDR3 length equals 15 residues. Trimming shortened V by 4 bases and J by 1 base, and 13 bases separated the two germline ends. Looked up from germline, CDR1 is MGHRA and CDR2 is YSYEKL. CDR3 residues: CASSLGPAPQETQYF. The CDR3 DNA reads as TGCGCCAGCAGCCTCGGTCCCGCCCCCCAAGAGACCCAGTACTTC.

The rearrangement joins TRBV5-1 to TRBJ2-6, with no clear D. Trimming stripped 7 bases from V and 3 bases from J, with 14 bases between. From germline, CDR1 is SGHRS and CDR2 YFSETQ. This CDR3 has 15 amino acids. The CDR3 sequence: CASFERAGGANVLTF. DNA for the CDR3: TGCGCCAGCTTCGAACGGGCCGGTGGGGCCAACGTCCTGACTTTC.

This clone was counted between two and nine times. The rearrangement joins TRBV19 to TRBJ1-1; 7 bases line up with TRBD1. Unmatched junction bases numbered 11, after V lost 7 bases and J lost 6 bases. The CDR3 consists of 14 residues. CDR1 and CDR2 from the germline V gene are LNHDA and SQIVND (reference sequence). For the CDR3, the DNA is TGTGCCAGTAATCCGGGACAGTCGAGAGCTGAAGCTTTCTTT. It is translated as CASNPGQSRAEAFF.

V and J are TRBV6-1 and TRBJ2-2; 8 bases agree with TRBD1. Per the germline V gene, CDR1 is MNHNS and CDR2 is SASEGT. The CDR3 has 14 amino acids. J was trimmed by 7 bases and V by 7 bases; bases with no gene match: 8. CDR3 loop: CASIGRTGIGELFF. CDR3 bases: TGTGCCAGCATAGGCAGGACAGGGATCGGGGAGCTGTTTTTT.

This chain uses TRBV10-3 with TRBJ1-1; a weak D match, TRBD1 (5 bases). Trimming cost V 6 bases and J 3 bases, with 11 bases left between them. The CDR3 extends over 13 amino acids. Germline V gene lookup returns CDR1 ENHRY and CDR2 SYGVKD. The CDR3 region is CAISVGGDTEAFF. DNA of the CDR3: TGTGCCATCAGCGTCGGGGGGGACACTGAAGCTTTCTTT.